The 8 T cell receptor beta chains listed next were all sequenced from one sample in a study of T cells after yellow fever vaccination. TCRdb fed the 5' RACE reads into MiXCR, producing one record per CDR3 protein. Here the sample spans under 600,000 distinct CDR3 sequences, roughly 13% being singletons. Specimen: PBMCs, collected on the day of the yellow fever booster vaccination. Receptors originate from a man younger than 45 who received the YFV17D yellow fever vaccine.

This clonotype came up a few times. DNA of the CDR3: TGCGCCAGCAGCCCTCAGAACCCTTCCTACAATGAGCAGTTCTTC. Translated: CASSPQNPSYNEQFF. V is TRBV5-1 and J is TRBJ2-1; no firm D call. V shed 4 bases and J shed 1 base, with 12 bases lying between them. The CDR3 runs to 15 residues. Germline lookup yields CDR1 SGHRS and CDR2 YFSETQ.

This chain links TRBV5-1 with TRBJ2-1; TRBD2 is a possible D gene (5 bases). This CDR3 region has 17 residues. Per the germline V gene, CDR1 is SGHRS and CDR2 is YFSETQ. V shed 0 bases and J shed 2 bases, with 15 bases lying between them. CDR3 protein: CASSLVGDPRAYNEQFF. CDR3 in DNA: TGCGCCAGCAGCTTGGTGGGAGACCCAAGGGCCTACAATGAGCAGTTCTTC.

This clonotype was picked up many times. The chain combines TRBV14 with TRBJ1-2, with no clear D. Germline values: CDR1 SGHDN, CDR2 FVKESK. This CDR3 is built from 15 residues. Trimming took off 0 bases at V and 4 bases at J, with 12 bases between the two ends. The CDR3 protein is CASSQEYTGIYGYTF. CDR3 coding DNA: TGTGCCAGCAGCCAAGAATATACCGGAATCTATGGCTACACCTTC.

V usage is TRBV6-2 or TRBV6-3 and J usage is TRBJ1-1; tentative D call: TRBD1 (5 bases). CDR3 size: 13 residues. Germline-derived CDR1 and CDR2 are MNHEY and SVGEGT. Trimming cost V 4 bases and J 8 bases, with 14 bases left between them. For the CDR3, the DNA is TGTGCCAGCAGTTGGGACCCTAACAGCGAAGCTTTCTTT. This codes for CASSWDPNSEAFF.

This clonotype occurred a few times. The chain links TRBV6-6 to TRBJ1-5; D unresolved. This CDR3 contains 12 residues. The V end was cut by 8 bases, the J end by 4 bases, with 9 bases between. Germline CDR1 and CDR2: MNHNY and SVGAGI (reference sequence). CDR3 amino acids: CASLTGNQPQHF. DNA of the CDR3: TGTGCCAGCTTGACTGGGAATCAGCCCCAGCATTTT.

This chain uses TRBV7-9 with TRBJ2-7, with a tentative D call TRBD1 (5 bases). Trimming pared 8 bases from V and 0 bases from J, leaving 8 bases between. This CDR3 comprises 12 residues. Germline-derived CDR1 and CDR2 are SEHNR and FQNEAQ (reference sequence). The CDR3 nucleotides read TGTGCCAGCCAGGGAAGCTCCTACGAGCAGTACTTC. It translates to CASQGSSYEQYF. The full variable domain, completed using reference TRBV7-9 and TRBJ2-7, is DTGVSQNPRHKITKRGQNVTFRCDPISEHNRLYWYRQTLGQGPEFLTYFQNEAQLEKSRLLSDRFSAERPKGSFSTLEIQRTEQGDSAMYLCASQGSSYEQYFGPGTRLTVT.

This clonotype showed up just a few times. The rearrangement uses TRBV9 and TRBJ2-2; possibly TRBD2 for D (6 bases). The germline V and J ends were trimmed by 6 bases and 2 bases, with 8 bases remaining between them. Per the germline V gene, CDR1 is SGDLS and CDR2 is YYNGEE. The CDR3 loop spans 13 amino acids. As DNA, the CDR3 is TGTGCCAGCACGCGGGACAACACCGGGGAGCTGTTTTTT. Protein: CASTRDNTGELFF.

The chain employs TRBV4-3 and TRBJ2-2, with D maybe TRBD2 (5 bases). Deletions cut 0 bases from V and 7 bases from J, with 9 bases between. This CDR3 is 14 amino acids long. CDR1 and CDR2 (germline): LGHNA, YSLEER. CDR3 region: CASSQDRAGGELFF. The CDR3 bases are TGCGCCAGCAGCCAAGATCGGGCGGGCGGGGAGCTGTTTTTT.